These 5 T cell receptor beta chains were all obtained from the same sample, sequenced in a study of shared clonotypes between healthy human individuals. Some clones are missing from TCRdb's copy, which holds only in-frame ones; the method was immunoSEQ multiplex PCR. The sample yields about a million clones, 60% to 80% seen once. Sample: memory CD4+ T cells from PBMCs. Noted subset: CD45RA-negative fraction. Receptor source: a young man in good health. Some clones in this sample may be carry-over from other donors' samples.

This chain connects TRBV7-9 to TRBJ1-1, with a possible D match to TRBD1 (6 bases). The germline CDR1 and CDR2 sequences are SEHNR and FQNEAQ (reference sequence). Between the trimmed V and J ends, which lost 3 bases and 0 bases, there was a span of 11 bases. The CDR3 is 15 residues long. The chain's CDR3 is CASSLDSLLNTEAFF. The CDR3 DNA reads as TGTGCCAGCAGCTTGGACAGTCTATTGAACACTGAAGCTTTCTTT.

DNA of the CDR3: TGTGCCAGCAGCCGCGTCGGGTTTAGCAATCAGCCCCAGCATTTT. As protein: CASSRVGFSNQPQHF. This rearrangement joins TRBV27 to TRBJ1-5; no reliable D call. This CDR3 region has 15 residues. The V and J ends lost 6 bases and 0 bases respectively, with 12 bases between them. Germline CDR1 and CDR2: MNHEY and SMNVEV (reference sequence).

V and J are TRBV6-1 and TRBJ2-3, with a possible D match to TRBD2 (6 bases). From germline, CDR1 is MNHNS and CDR2 SASEGT. V lost 3 bases and J 2 bases, leaving 12 bases between the germline ends. This CDR3 region has 15 residues. The CDR3 spells CASSDGGTNTDTQYF. Here the CDR3 DNA reads TGTGCCAGCAGTGATGGCGGGACGAACACAGATACGCAGTATTTT.

This chain links TRBV7-2 with TRBJ2-1; D is possibly TRBD2 (5 bases). In germline, CDR1 is SGHTA, CDR2 FQGNSA. V was trimmed by 5 bases and J by 15 bases, leaving 23 bases between them. The CDR3 has 14 amino acids. For the CDR3, the DNA is TGTGCCAGCAGCCCCGCGTTTCTGGGCGGGCCATGGTTCTTC. Encoded protein: CASSPAFLGGPWFF.

The chain carries TRBV10-1 and TRBJ2-1; 12 nucleotides line up with TRBD2. This CDR3 comprises 15 residues. Germline V CDR1 and CDR2: WNHNN, SYGVQD (reference sequence). Losses at the gene ends were 3 bases for V and 9 bases for J; bases not matched to a gene: 6. The CDR3 DNA reads TGCGCCAGCAGTGAAAGGACTAGCGGGACGGCTGAGCAGTTCTTC. It is translated as CASSERTSGTAEQFF.